A selection of T cell receptor beta chains follows, all from one sample in a study of T cells after yellow fever vaccination. TCRdb itself ran the 5' RACE reads through MiXCR, one entry per CDR3 protein. The profile shows some 340,000 distinct CDR3 sequences, 4.1% of them singletons. The input for sequencing was PBMCs, taken 5 days after the yellow fever booster vaccination. These receptors came from a man aged 18 to 30 who received the YFV17D yellow fever vaccine. The CDR3 runs from the conserved cysteine through the conserved F or W. The D gene is left open where the match is weak. Clone size is stated in some rows and not others, as once, few, many or a class when expanded.

TRBV12-3/TRBV12-4	TRBD2	TRBJ2-4	14	.	CASRTSGGSDIQYF	TGTGCCTCCAGGACTAGCGGGGGTAGCGACATTCAGTACTTC
TRBV29-1	.	TRBJ1-5	13	many	CSVAGQGNQPQHF	TGCAGCGTTGCGGGACAAGGCAATCAGCCCCAGCATTTT
TRBV6-1	.	TRBJ2-3	14	.	CASSESPSTDTQYF	TGTGCCAGCAGTGAGTCACCTAGCACAGATACGCAGTATTTT
TRBV10-3	TRBD1	TRBJ2-3	14	few	CAITTQGAGDTQYF	TGTGCCATCACCACACAGGGGGCGGGAGATACGCAGTATTTT
TRBV15	TRBD1	TRBJ1-2	13	.	CATSVQGDYGYTF	TGTGCCACCAGCGTACAGGGGGACTATGGCTACACCTTC
TRBV12-5	.	TRBJ1-5	13	many	CATAAGGNQPQHF	TGTGCTACCGCGGCGGGGGGGAATCAGCCCCAGCATTTT
TRBV7-8	TRBD2	TRBJ2-1	17	.	CASSLGITSGGRNEQFF	TGTGCCAGCAGCTTAGGGATTACTAGCGGGGGCAGGAATGAGCAGTTCTTC
TRBV29-1	TRBD2	TRBJ2-1	13	.	CSVGAGGPVEQFF	TGCAGCGTTGGAGCGGGGGGGCCCGTTGAGCAGTTCTTC
TRBV18	.	TRBJ1-6	16	many	CASSPQGVSYNSPLHF	TGTGCCAGCTCACCACAGGGGGTCTCCTATAATTCACCCCTCCACTTT
TRBV6-2/TRBV6-3	.	TRBJ2-1	15	few	CASGPGHRVYNEQFF	TGTGCCAGCGGACCGGGACACCGCGTCTACAATGAGCAGTTCTTC
TRBV19	TRBD1	TRBJ2-7	16	few	CASRDLSGTGGNEQYF	TGTGCCAGTAGAGACTTATCCGGGACAGGCGGGAACGAGCAGTACTTC
TRBV6-2/TRBV6-3	.	TRBJ2-1	11	few	CASSWWNEQFF	TGTGCCAGCAGTTGGTGGAATGAGCAGTTCTTC
TRBV5-1	TRBD2	TRBJ2-5	13	.	CASGRGGQETQYF	TGCGCCAGCGGACGGGGGGGACAAGAGACCCAGTACTTC
TRBV11-1	.	TRBJ2-3	16	many	CASSLARAGSTDTQYF	TGTGCCAGCAGCCTCGCCCGGGCAGGGAGCACAGATACGCAGTATTTT
TRBV6-5	.	TRBJ2-6	14	few	CASSLMSGANVLTF	TGTGCCAGCTCATTGATGTCTGGGGCCAACGTCCTGACTTTC
TRBV12-2	.	TRBJ1-6	19	few	CASRRPTWGSHSLGGPLHF	TGTGCAAGTCGCCGACCGACCTGGGGGTCGCACTCCTTGGGGGGACCCCTCCACTTT
TRBV29-1	.	TRBJ2-7	12	.	CSVMTLSYEQYF	TGCAGCGTCATGACACTTTCCTACGAGCAGTACTTC
TRBV7-2	.	TRBJ2-1	16	.	CASSLTWGSSYNEQFF	TGTGCCAGCAGCCTTACGTGGGGAAGCTCCTACAATGAGCAGTTCTTC
TRBV7-3	TRBD2	TRBJ2-2	17	few	CASSSQGTSGATGELFF	TGTGCCAGCAGCTCCCAAGGGACTAGCGGTGCCACCGGGGAGCTGTTTTTT
TRBV5-6	.	TRBJ2-3	16	medium-sized	CASSLTDGNRVDTQYF	TGTGCCAGCAGCTTGACGGACGGGAACCGAGTAGATACGCAGTATTTT
TRBV6-5	TRBD1	TRBJ2-3	18	.	CASSYRTTGTGGTDTQYF	TGTGCCAGCAGTTATCGGACCACCGGGACAGGGGGCACAGATACGCAGTATTTT
TRBV19	.	TRBJ1-2	16	few	CASSSLSDPMDYGYTF	TGTGCCAGTAGTTCCTTATCGGACCCTATGGACTATGGCTACACCTTC
TRBV6-1	.	TRBJ2-5	10	.	CASRNRFQYF	TGTGCCAGCAGAAACAGGTTTCAGTACTTC
TRBV20-1	TRBD2	TRBJ2-5	14	.	CSTLRGGIEETQYF	TGCAGCACCTTACGCGGGGGGATAGAAGAGACCCAGTACTTC
TRBV4-2	TRBD2	TRBJ2-1	16	few	CASSRNTAGSYNEQFF	TGTGCCAGCAGCCGTAATACAGCGGGATCCTACAATGAGCAGTTCTTC
TRBV15	.	TRBJ2-1	17	few	CATSSPARGSFGNEQFF	TGTGCCACCAGCAGCCCCGCCCGGGGGTCTTTCGGGAATGAGCAGTTCTTC
TRBV27	.	TRBJ2-7	11	many	CASSLGPEQYF	TGTGCCAGCAGTTTGGGGCCCGAGCAGTACTTC
TRBV7-9	.	TRBJ2-5	14	.	CASNLAGLTETQYF	TGTGCCAGCAACCTTGCGGGCTTGACAGAGACCCAGTACTTC
TRBV20-1	.	TRBJ2-1	11	many	CSARRFNEQFF	TGCAGTGCTCGACGGTTCAATGAGCAGTTCTTC
TRBV6-2/TRBV6-3	TRBD1	TRBJ1-5	15	many	CASSNRGLGNQPQHF	TGTGCCAGCAGTAACAGGGGTTTGGGCAATCAGCCCCAGCATTTT
TRBV14	.	TRBJ2-1	15	few	CASSQGHSIGDEQFF	TGTGCCAGCAGCCAAGGGCACTCCATTGGCGATGAGCAGTTCTTC
TRBV2	.	TRBJ1-5	13	few	CASNGRGVQPQHF	TGTGCCAGCAACGGCAGGGGAGTTCAGCCCCAGCATTTT
TRBV5-5	.	TRBJ1-1	14	many	CASRSIRGGVRAFF	TGTGCCAGCAGGTCGATTAGGGGAGGAGTACGCGCTTTCTTT
TRBV20-1	.	TRBJ1-2	14	.	CSATRTAVGDGYTF	TGCAGTGCTACTCGGACAGCAGTCGGCGATGGCTACACCTTC
TRBV7-7	TRBD2	TRBJ2-1	15	many	CASSPTSGGAHEQFF	TGTGCCAGCAGCCCTACTAGCGGGGGGGCCCATGAGCAGTTCTTC
TRBV6-6	.	TRBJ1-6	15	.	CASNLGMLSDSPLHF	TGTGCCAGCAACCTAGGGATGCTATCAGATTCACCCCTCCACTTT